The 24 T cell receptor beta chains reported below all come from one sample, sequenced in a study of blood T cells in healthy people across ages. A second PCR of about 6 to 11 cycles used a sample-barcoded 5' primer and a J-beta primer mix. TCRdb reprocessed the 5' RACE reads via MiXCR and lists one record per CDR3 protein. The sample has about 680,000 distinct CDR3 sequences, 49% seen once; the top ten hold about a third. The source material was blood. All receptors derive from a woman aged 55 to 70 in good health.

The chain carries TRBV27 and TRBJ2-4; unclear D gene. The closer fit of TRBJ2-7 to the DNA end suggests the J call may be wrong. The germline CDR1 and CDR2 sequences are MNHEY and SMNVEV (reference sequence). This CDR3 is 13 amino acids long. The CDR3, as DNA: TGTGCCAGCAGTTTATCTACAGCCGACGAGCAGTACTTC. Translating it yields CASSLSTADEQYF.

The chain is built from TRBV20-1 and TRBJ2-1, with a weak D call TRBD2 (6 bases). Germline V lookup: CDR1 DFQATT, CDR2 SNEGSKA (reference sequence). This CDR3 spans 15 amino acids. Trimming removed 0 bases at V and 9 bases at J, with 18 bases between. In nucleotides, the CDR3 is TGCAGTGCTAGAGATCCCACCGGGGGAGGTGGTGAGCAGTTCTTC. It yields the protein CSARDPTGGGGEQFF.

This clonotype was seen ten or more times. The chain joins TRBV12-3 or TRBV12-4 to TRBJ1-2; a possible D gene is TRBD1 (6 bases). Trimming left V 3 bases short and J 8 bases short, with 10 bases between. This CDR3 has 12 amino acids. The CDR3 sequence is CASSLGAGGYTF. CDR3 DNA sequence: TGTGCCAGCAGTTTGGGGGCAGGCGGCTACACCTTC.

V gene TRBV5-5 combines with J gene TRBJ2-1; D might be TRBD2 (5 bases). The end of the DNA aligns better with TRBJ2-7, so the J call may be wrong. The CDR3 contains 15 residues. Germline V gene data show CDR1 as SGHKS and CDR2 as YYEKEE (reference sequence). The CDR3 DNA reads TGTGCCAGCAGCGCGGACCGGCGGACTTACAATGAGCAGTACTTC. The encoded protein is CASSADRRTYNEQYF.

This clonotype was seen a few times. The CDR3 sequence: CASSFNGRGIDEQFF. The CDR3 DNA reads TGTGCCAGCAGTTTTAACGGGAGGGGGATCGATGAGCAGTTCTTC. This rearrangement joins TRBV12-3 or TRBV12-4 to TRBJ2-1; 8 nucleotides agree with TRBD2. The CDR3 spans 15 residues. After removal of 3 bases from V and 8 bases from J, the junction contained 9 bases not matched to a gene.

This clonotype was seen a handful of times. The chain recombines TRBV29-1 with TRBJ2-1; D is unclear. Between the trimmed V and J ends, which lost 5 bases and 6 bases, there was a span of 17 bases. This CDR3 spans 14 amino acids. Germline-derived CDR1 and CDR2 are SQVTM and ANQGSEA. CDR3 nucleotides: TGCAGCGTTTACAAGCGTGAGGTCCGCAATGAGCAGTTCTTC. Protein product: CSVYKREVRNEQFF.

This clonotype was seen only a few times. The chain couples TRBV20-1 to TRBJ2-7, with 10 positions matching TRBD2. The CDR3 sequence is 14 residues long. The trim removed 3 bases at V and 5 bases at J, leaving 7 bases unmatched. Germline V gene lookup returns CDR1 DFQATT and CDR2 SNEGSKA (reference sequence). The CDR3 DNA sequence: TGCAGTGCTAGTCGGCTAGCGGGAGTTGACGAGCAGTACTTC. Translated: CSASRLAGVDEQYF.

The rearrangement joins TRBV6-6 to TRBJ1-4, with D perhaps TRBD1 (5 bases). Per the germline V gene, CDR1 is MNHNY and CDR2 is SVGAGI (reference sequence). V was clipped by 7 bases and J by 0 bases, with 12 bases between them. This CDR3 has 15 residues. The CDR3 sequence: CASIGHTTTNEKLFF. In DNA form, the CDR3 reads TGTGCCAGCATTGGACACACAACAACTAATGAAAAACTGTTTTTT.

The chain carries TRBV6-2 or TRBV6-3 and TRBJ2-5, with 12 nucleotides matching TRBD2. The J call is doubtful: the DNA matches TRBJ2-7 better. Germline V gives CDR1 MNHEY, CDR2 SVGEGT. The CDR3 runs 17 residues. The chain's CDR3 is CASSYSQTSGSPYEQYF. The DNA of the CDR3 is TGTGCCAGCAGTTACTCGCAGACTAGCGGGAGCCCCTACGAGCAGTACTTC.

This clonotype was counted only a few times. The gene calls are TRBV7-3 and TRBJ2-3; possibly TRBD1 or TRBD2 for D (5 bases each). Per the germline V gene, CDR1 is SGHTA and CDR2 is FQGTGA. CDR3 length: 15 amino acids. V gave up 4 bases and J gave up 3 bases, with 14 bases separating them. The CDR3 coding sequence is TGTGCCAGCAGCTCCTCCGTGGGGGATACAGATACGCAGTATTTT. Protein product: CASSSSVGDTDTQYF.

This clonotype was picked up a small number of times. The V call is TRBV20-1, the J call TRBJ2-7; D may be TRBD2 (6 bases). Germline CDR1 and CDR2: DFQATT and SNEGSKA (reference sequence). The CDR3 consists of 14 residues. With 3 bases removed from V and 5 bases from J, the gap between germline ends came to 17 bases. CDR3 sequence (DNA): TGCAGTGCTAGGAAGGCGTCTAGCGAGGACGAGCAGTACTTC. It translates to CSARKASSEDEQYF.

The V and J genes are TRBV14 and TRBJ2-1; D not certain. V was clipped by 0 bases and J by 3 bases, with 6 bases between them. This CDR3 region has 14 residues. The germline gives CDR1 SGHDN, CDR2 FVKESK. CDR3 sequence: CASSQDYNYNEQFF. CDR3 DNA: TGTGCCAGCAGCCAAGACTATAACTACAATGAGCAGTTCTTC.

In its sample, this clonotype was seen once. The V gene is TRBV2, the J gene TRBJ2-7; 12 nucleotides line up with TRBD1. The CDR3 sequence is 15 residues long. Germline values: CDR1 SNHLY, CDR2 FYNNEI. The ends lost 2 bases at V and 6 bases at J; junction bases unmatched: 5. The CDR3 loop is CASSETGTGGGEQYF. As DNA, the CDR3 is TGTGCCAGCAGTGAAACCGGGACAGGGGGCGGCGAGCAGTACTTC.

This clonotype occurred once. The V and J genes are TRBV20-1 and TRBJ2-5, with D perhaps TRBD2 (5 bases). Trimming left V 0 bases short and J 11 bases short, with 25 bases between. CDR3 length equals 16 residues. Germline CDR1 DFQATT, CDR2 SNEGSKA (reference sequence). In nucleotides, the CDR3 is TGCAGTGCTAGAGATAGTTCCCGGAGTTCGACGAGGGAGCAGTACTTC. It encodes CSARDSSRSSTREQYF.

This chain joins TRBV7-9 and TRBJ2-1; TRBD2 matches 10 bases. CDR3 length: 15 residues. Germline loops: CDR1 SEHNR, CDR2 FQNEAQ (reference sequence). Losses at the gene ends were 1 base for V and 9 bases for J; bases not matched to a gene: 6. The CDR3 nucleotides are TGTGCCAGCAGCTTAGAGCTAGCGGGAGTTACTGAGCAGTTCTTC. Protein: CASSLELAGVTEQFF.

The sample holds many counts of this clonotype. The rearrangement links TRBV29-1 to TRBJ2-6; D is uncertain. The V gene's germline CDR1 is SQVTM and CDR2 ANQGSEA. This CDR3 contains 12 residues. Trimming cost V 6 bases and J 2 bases, with 5 bases left between them. The DNA of the CDR3 is TGCAGCGTCCACACTGGGGCCAACGTCCTGACTTTC. Translating it yields CSVHTGANVLTF.

This chain joins TRBV20-1 and TRBJ2-3, with 7 bases fitting TRBD2. CDR1 DFQATT and CDR2 SNEGSKA come from the germline V gene (reference sequence). The CDR3 loop spans 17 amino acids. Unmatched junction bases numbered 12, after V lost 1 base and J lost 2 bases. CDR3 protein: CSARVGLAAKNTDTQYF. As DNA, the CDR3 is TGCAGTGCTAGAGTGGGTCTAGCGGCCAAGAACACAGATACGCAGTATTTT.

The V call is TRBV6-1, the J call TRBJ2-5; D not certain. The J call may be wrong; the DNA end is better matched by TRBJ2-7. The CDR3 has 15 residues. The germline gives CDR1 MNHNS, CDR2 SASEGT. In nucleotides, the CDR3 is TGTGCCAGCAGTGAAAGGTTTCCACCAACCTACGAGCAGTACTTC. Its protein is CASSERFPPTYEQYF.

This sequence joins TRBV20-1 and TRBJ2-3, with 7 bases identical to TRBD1. CDR1 is DFQATT and CDR2 is SNEGSKA in the germline V gene (reference sequence). The CDR3 extends over 16 amino acids. V shed 0 bases, J shed 2 bases, and the junction held 8 bases outside the gene matches. CDR3 in DNA: TGCAGTGCTAGAGATCTGTTTGACAGGGACACAGATACGCAGTATTTT. It translates to CSARDLFDRDTDTQYF.

The table lists this clonotype with a few counts. The V and J genes are TRBV7-2 and TRBJ2-7; TRBD2 agrees at 9 bases. Germline loops: CDR1 SGHTA, CDR2 FQGNSA. Trimming at V came to 1 base and at J to 6 bases, leaving 7 bases not matched to a gene. The CDR3 loop spans 15 amino acids. CDR3 amino acids: CASSLDGLAGREQYF. CDR3 DNA sequence: TGTGCCAGCAGCTTAGATGGGCTAGCGGGACGCGAGCAGTACTTC.

The chain is built from TRBV7-6 and TRBJ1-5; the D gene is possibly TRBD1 (5 bases). The CDR3 loop spans 15 amino acids. In germline, CDR1 is SGHVS, CDR2 FNYEAQ. The ends were cut back, 2 bases at V and 4 bases at J, with 12 bases in the middle. CDR3 coding DNA: TGTGCCAGCAGCTTAAGCCAGGGATGGAATCAGCCCCAGCATTTT. This translates into CASSLSQGWNQPQHF.

Details on this clonotype: At one of its ends the junction is not consistent with the germline gene, which may arise from a read error. This sequence joins TRBV7-2 and TRBJ2-7; 7 bases agree with TRBD1. Germline V lookup: CDR1 SGHTA, CDR2 FQGNSA. The CDR3 is 14 residues long. CDR3 sequence: CAGSLGGDIYEQYF. Here the CDR3 DNA reads TGTGCCGGCAGCTTAGGGGGCGACATCTACGAGCAGTACTTC.

The chain's CDR3 is CASSPTGGERTVTAFF. CDR3 DNA sequence: TGTGCCAGCAGCCCGACAGGAGGAGAGCGAACAGTAACGGCTTTCTTT. V gene TRBV12-3 or TRBV12-4 combines with J gene TRBJ1-1; D is possibly TRBD1 (6 bases). CDR3 length: 16 residues. Trimming pared 6 bases from V and 11 bases from J, leaving 28 bases between.

This clonotype came up a few times. CDR3 sequence reads: CASSPDSWGSGTEAFF. The CDR3 region has the DNA TGTGCCAGCAGTCCGGACAGTTGGGGTTCGGGCACTGAAGCTTTCTTT. The genes are TRBV6-5 and TRBJ1-1, with D perhaps matching TRBD1 (6 bases). Trimming took 5 bases from V and 4 from J, leaving 20 bases between them. This CDR3 contains 16 residues. Germline V lookup: CDR1 MNHEY, CDR2 SVGAGI.